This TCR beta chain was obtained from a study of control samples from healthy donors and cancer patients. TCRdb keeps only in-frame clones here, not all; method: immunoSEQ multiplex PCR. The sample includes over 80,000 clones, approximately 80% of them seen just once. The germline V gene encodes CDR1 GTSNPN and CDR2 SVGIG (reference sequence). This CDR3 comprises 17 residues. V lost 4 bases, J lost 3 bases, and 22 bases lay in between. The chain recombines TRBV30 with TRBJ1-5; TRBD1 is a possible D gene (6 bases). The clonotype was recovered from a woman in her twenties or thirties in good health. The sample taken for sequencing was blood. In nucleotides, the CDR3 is TGTGCCTGGAATCCCAGGGGCCCCAATAGTCCCAATCAGCCCCAGCATTTT. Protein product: CAWNPRGPNSPNQPQHF. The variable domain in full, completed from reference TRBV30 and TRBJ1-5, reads SQTIHQWPATLVQPVGSPLSLECTVEGTSNPNLYWYRQAAGRGLQLLFYSVGIGQISSEVPQNLSASRPQDRQFILSSKKLLLSDSGFYLCAWNPRGPNSPNQPQHFGDGTRLSIL.